These 8 T cell receptor beta chains originate from one sample sequenced in a study of blood T cell repertoires in COVID-19. Clones were sequenced by immunoSEQ multiplex PCR, and TCRdb holds only the in-frame ones, with some missing. This table has approximately 250,000 clones, approximately 89% appearing once. Sequenced sample: PBMCs or T cells enriched from blood (not recorded which). Receptors originate from a woman in her 40s who had been exposed to COVID-19.

The chain combines TRBV10-3 with TRBJ1-2, with TRBD1 matching 7 bases. Germline V gene data show CDR1 as ENHRY and CDR2 as SYGVKD. Trimming at V came to 6 bases and at J to 3 bases, leaving 13 bases not matched to a gene. The CDR3 totals 16 residues. For the CDR3, the DNA is TGTGCCATCAGCAAGAAACCACAGGGGAGAGACTATGGCTACACCTTC. This sequence encodes CAISKKPQGRDYGYTF.

The V gene is TRBV7-9, the J gene TRBJ1-1; TRBD1 matches at 7 bases. CDR1 is SEHNR and CDR2 is FQNEAQ in the germline V gene (reference sequence). V shed 5 bases, J shed 12 bases, and the junction held 9 bases outside the gene matches. There are 12 residues in the CDR3. For the CDR3, the DNA is TGTGCCAGCAGCCTGGGGACAGACGAACCTTTCTTT. Protein sequence: CASSLGTDEPFF.

This clone was counted a few times. The chain links TRBV24-1 to TRBJ1-2; D is ambiguous. Trimming removed 3 bases from V and 8 bases from J, with 18 bases in between. Germline assignment: CDR1 KGHDR and CDR2 SFDVKD. This CDR3 has 15 amino acids. CDR3 loop: CATSDPYRHPTGYTF. The CDR3 nucleotides read TGTGCCACCAGTGATCCGTACCGTCATCCGACAGGCTACACCTTC.

The chain links TRBV19 to TRBJ1-1; D perhaps matches TRBD1 (5 bases). The germline CDR1 and CDR2 sequences are LNHDA and SQIVND (reference sequence). V was cut by 6 bases and J by 1 base, with 15 bases left in between. CDR3 length: 15 amino acids. CDR3 protein: CASSPRGRGNTEAFF. The CDR3 bases are TGTGCCAGTAGCCCGCGGGGAAGGGGGAACACTGAAGCTTTCTTT.

The genes are TRBV21-1 and TRBJ2-3; TRBD2 was called by the table and not checked on the DNA. TRBV21-1 is a documented pseudogene. This CDR3 has 14 residues. CDR3 nucleotide sequence: TGTGCCAGCAGCCACCGGTTCCTCTGGGATACGCAGTATTTT. Translated: CASSHRFLWDTQYF.

The gene calls are TRBV4-1 and TRBJ1-4; the D is unclear. The germline V gene has CDR1 MGHRA and CDR2 YSYEKL. Trimming stripped 1 base from V and 15 bases from J, with 15 bases between. This CDR3 has 13 residues. The CDR3 is CASSQGDRRLMFF. In DNA, the CDR3 is TGCGCCAGCAGCCAAGGAGATAGGCGGCTTATGTTTTTT.

The V and J genes are TRBV19 and TRBJ1-5, with 7 bases matching TRBD1. The V gene end was trimmed by 5 bases and the J gene end by 0 bases; junction bases not matched to a gene: 13. The CDR3 runs 18 residues. Germline V gene data show CDR1 as LNHDA and CDR2 as SQIVND (reference sequence). The DNA for the CDR3 is TGTGCCAGTAGTTCTTCCTTCGACAGGGCCTATAGCAATCAGCCCCAGCATTTT. Protein product: CASSSSFDRAYSNQPQHF.

The chain recombines TRBV29-1 with TRBJ2-5, with 7 nucleotides matching TRBD2. The CDR3 length is 12 residues. V shed 8 bases, J shed 7 bases, and the junction held 10 bases outside the gene matches. CDR1 is SQVTM, CDR2 ANQGSEA, per germline. The CDR3 coding sequence is TGCAGCCTTTCTAGCGGTGATACGACCCAGTACTTC. Translating gives CSLSSGDTTQYF. Based on the CDR3 plus reference TRBV29-1 and TRBJ2-5, the full variable domain is SAVISQKPSRDICQRGTSLTIQCQVDSQVTMMFWYRQQPGQSLTLIATANQGSEATYESGFVIDKFPISRPNLTFSTLTVSNMSPEDSSIYLCSLSSGDTTQYFGPGTRLLVL.